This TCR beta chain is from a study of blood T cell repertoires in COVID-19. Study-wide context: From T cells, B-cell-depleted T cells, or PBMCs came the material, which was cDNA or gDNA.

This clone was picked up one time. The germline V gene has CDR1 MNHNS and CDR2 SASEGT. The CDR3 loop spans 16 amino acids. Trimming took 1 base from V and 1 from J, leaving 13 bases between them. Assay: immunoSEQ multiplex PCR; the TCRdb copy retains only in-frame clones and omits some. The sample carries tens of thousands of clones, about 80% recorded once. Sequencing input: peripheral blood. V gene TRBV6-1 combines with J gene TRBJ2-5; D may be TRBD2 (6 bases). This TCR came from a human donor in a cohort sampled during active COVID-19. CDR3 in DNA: TGTGCCAGCAGTGAAGGTCTGACTAGACCCCAAGAGACCCAGTACTTC. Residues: CASSEGLTRPQETQYF.